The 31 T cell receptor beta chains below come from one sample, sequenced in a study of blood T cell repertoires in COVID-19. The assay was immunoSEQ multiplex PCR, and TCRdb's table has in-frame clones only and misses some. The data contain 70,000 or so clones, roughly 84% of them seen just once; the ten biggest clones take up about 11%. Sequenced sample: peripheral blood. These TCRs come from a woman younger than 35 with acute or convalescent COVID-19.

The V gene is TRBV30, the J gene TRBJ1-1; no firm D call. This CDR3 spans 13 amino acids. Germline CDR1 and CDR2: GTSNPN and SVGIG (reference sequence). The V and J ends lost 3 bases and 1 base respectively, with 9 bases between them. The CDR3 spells CAWSLDPNTEAFF. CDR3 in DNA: TGTGCCTGGAGCCTAGACCCGAACACTGAAGCTTTCTTT.

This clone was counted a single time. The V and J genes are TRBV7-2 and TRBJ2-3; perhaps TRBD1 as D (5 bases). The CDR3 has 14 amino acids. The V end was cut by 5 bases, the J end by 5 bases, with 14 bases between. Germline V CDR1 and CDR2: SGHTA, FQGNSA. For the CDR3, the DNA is TGTGCCAGCAGCCCCTCCTTAGGGGTAGATACGCAGTATTTT. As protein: CASSPSLGVDTQYF.

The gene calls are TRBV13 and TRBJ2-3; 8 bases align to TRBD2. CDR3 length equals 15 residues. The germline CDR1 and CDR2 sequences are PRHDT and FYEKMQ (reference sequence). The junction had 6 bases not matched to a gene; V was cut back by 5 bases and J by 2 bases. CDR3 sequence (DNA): TGTGCCAGCAGCCTTACCGGGGGGGCCACAGATACGCAGTATTTT. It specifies CASSLTGGATDTQYF.

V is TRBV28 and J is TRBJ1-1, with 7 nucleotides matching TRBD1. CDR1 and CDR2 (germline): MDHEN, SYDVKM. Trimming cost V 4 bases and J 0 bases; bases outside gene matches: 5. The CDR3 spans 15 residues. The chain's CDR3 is CASSSRTGMNTEAFF. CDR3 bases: TGTGCCAGCAGTTCCCGGACAGGAATGAACACTGAAGCTTTCTTT.

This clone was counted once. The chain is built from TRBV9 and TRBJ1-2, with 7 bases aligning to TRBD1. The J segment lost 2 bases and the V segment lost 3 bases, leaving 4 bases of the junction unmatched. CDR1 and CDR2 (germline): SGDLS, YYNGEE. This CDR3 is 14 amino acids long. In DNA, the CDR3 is TGTGCCAGCAGCGCAGGAGGGGGCAACTATGGCTACACCTTC. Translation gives CASSAGGGNYGYTF.

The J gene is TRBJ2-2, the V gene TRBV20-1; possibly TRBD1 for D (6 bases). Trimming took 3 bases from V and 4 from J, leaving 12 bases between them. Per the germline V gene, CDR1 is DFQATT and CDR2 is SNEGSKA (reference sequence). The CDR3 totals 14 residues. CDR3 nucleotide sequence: TGCAGTGCTAGTCGGCAGGGGAGCACCGGGGAGCTGTTTTTT. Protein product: CSASRQGSTGELFF.

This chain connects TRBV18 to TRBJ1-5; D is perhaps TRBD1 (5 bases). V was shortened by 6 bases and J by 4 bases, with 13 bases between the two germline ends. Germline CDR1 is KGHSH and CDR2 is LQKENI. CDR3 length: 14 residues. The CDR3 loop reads CASSRDAGNQPQHF. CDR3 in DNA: TGTGCCAGCTCGCGGGACGCTGGGAATCAGCCCCAGCATTTT.

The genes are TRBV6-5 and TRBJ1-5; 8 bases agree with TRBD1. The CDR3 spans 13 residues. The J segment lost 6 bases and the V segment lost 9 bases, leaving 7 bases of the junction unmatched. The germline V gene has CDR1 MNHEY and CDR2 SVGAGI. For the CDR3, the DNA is TGTGCCAGTGCGGACAGGGCTACTCAGCCCCAGCATTTT. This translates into CASADRATQPQHF.

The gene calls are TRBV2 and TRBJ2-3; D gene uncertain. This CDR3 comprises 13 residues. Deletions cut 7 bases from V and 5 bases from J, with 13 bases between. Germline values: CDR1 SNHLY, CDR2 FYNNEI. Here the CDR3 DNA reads TGTGCCAGCAACCCTCAGGTCGGAGATACGCAGTATTTT. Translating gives CASNPQVGDTQYF.

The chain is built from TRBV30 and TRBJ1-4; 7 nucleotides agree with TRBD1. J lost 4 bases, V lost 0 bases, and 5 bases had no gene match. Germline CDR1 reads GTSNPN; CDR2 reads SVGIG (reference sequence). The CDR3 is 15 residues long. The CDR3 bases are TGTGCCTGGAGTGTAGCGGACAGGATTAATGAAAAACTGTTTTTT. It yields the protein CAWSVADRINEKLFF.

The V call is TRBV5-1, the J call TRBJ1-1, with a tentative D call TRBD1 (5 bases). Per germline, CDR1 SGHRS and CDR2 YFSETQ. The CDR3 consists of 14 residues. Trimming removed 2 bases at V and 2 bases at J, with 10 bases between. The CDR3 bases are TGCGCCAGCAGCTTCCGGACACCCAACACTGAAGCTTTCTTT. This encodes CASSFRTPNTEAFF.

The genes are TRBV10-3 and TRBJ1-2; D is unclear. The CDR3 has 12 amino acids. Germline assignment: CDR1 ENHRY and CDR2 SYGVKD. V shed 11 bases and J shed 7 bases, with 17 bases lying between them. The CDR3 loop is CASREDFFGYTF. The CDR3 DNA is TGTGCCTCCCGGGAGGATTTCTTTGGCTACACCTTC.

The CDR3 DNA follows: TGTGCCAGCAGCTTGGAGACAGTTAGCACTGAAGCTTTCTTT. Amino acid sequence: CASSLETVSTEAFF. The chain joins TRBV5-6 to TRBJ1-1; D may be TRBD1 (5 bases). This CDR3 has 14 amino acids. Germline V gene data show CDR1 as SGHDT and CDR2 as YYEEEE. Between the trimmed V and J ends, which lost 0 bases and 4 bases, there was a span of 10 bases.

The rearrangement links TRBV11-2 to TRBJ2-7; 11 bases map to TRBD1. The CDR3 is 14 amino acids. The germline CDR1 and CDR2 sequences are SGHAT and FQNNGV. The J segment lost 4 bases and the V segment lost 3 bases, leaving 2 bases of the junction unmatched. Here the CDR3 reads CASSLGQGVYEQYF. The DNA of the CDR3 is TGTGCCAGCAGCTTGGGACAGGGGGTTTACGAGCAGTACTTC.

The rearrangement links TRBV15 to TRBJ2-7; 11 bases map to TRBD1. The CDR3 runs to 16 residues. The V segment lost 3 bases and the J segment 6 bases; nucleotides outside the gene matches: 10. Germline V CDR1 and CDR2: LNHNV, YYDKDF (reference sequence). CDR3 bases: TGTGCCACCAGCAGCAGTTCCGGGACAGGGGGGACCGAGCAGTACTTC. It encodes CATSSSSGTGGTEQYF.

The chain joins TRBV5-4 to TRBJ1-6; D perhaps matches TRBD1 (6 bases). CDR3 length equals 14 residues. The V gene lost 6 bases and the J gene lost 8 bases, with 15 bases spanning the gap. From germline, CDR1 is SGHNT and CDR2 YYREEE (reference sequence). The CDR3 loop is CASNKGGDYSPLHF. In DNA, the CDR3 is TGTGCCAGCAACAAAGGGGGGGATTATTCACCCCTCCACTTT.

CDR3 sequence: CASTKQGKNTEAFF. CDR3 coding DNA: TGTGCCAGCACTAAACAGGGCAAGAACACTGAAGCTTTCTTT. V and J are TRBV27 and TRBJ1-1; D perhaps matches TRBD1 (6 bases). V was pared by 7 bases and J by 1 base, with 13 bases between. The germline V gene has CDR1 MNHEY and CDR2 SMNVEV (reference sequence). The CDR3 contains 14 residues.

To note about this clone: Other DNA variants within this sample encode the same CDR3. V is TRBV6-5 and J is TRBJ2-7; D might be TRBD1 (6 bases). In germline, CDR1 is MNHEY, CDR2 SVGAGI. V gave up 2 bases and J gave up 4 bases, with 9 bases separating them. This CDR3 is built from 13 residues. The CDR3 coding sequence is TGTGCCAGCAGTTACGGGACAAATTACGAGCAGTACTTC. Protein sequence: CASSYGTNYEQYF.

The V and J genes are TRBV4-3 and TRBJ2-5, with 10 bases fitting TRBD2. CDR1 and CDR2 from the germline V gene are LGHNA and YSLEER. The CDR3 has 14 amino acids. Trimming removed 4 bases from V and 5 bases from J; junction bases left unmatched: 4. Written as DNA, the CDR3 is TGCGCCAGCAGCCCGGGGGGACTAGCGGAGACCCAGTACTTC. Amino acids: CASSPGGLAETQYF.

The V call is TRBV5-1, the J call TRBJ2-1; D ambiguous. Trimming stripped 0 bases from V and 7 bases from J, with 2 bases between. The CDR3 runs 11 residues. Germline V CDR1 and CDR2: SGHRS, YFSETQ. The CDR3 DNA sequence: TGCGCCAGCAGCTTGGCGAATGAGCAGTTCTTC. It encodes CASSLANEQFF.

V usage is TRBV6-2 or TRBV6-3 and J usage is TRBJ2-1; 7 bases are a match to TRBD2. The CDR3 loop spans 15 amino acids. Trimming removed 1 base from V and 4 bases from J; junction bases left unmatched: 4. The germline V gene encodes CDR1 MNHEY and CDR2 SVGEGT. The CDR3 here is CASSYLAGLYNEQFF. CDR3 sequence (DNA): TGTGCCAGCAGTTACTTAGCGGGCCTTTACAATGAGCAGTTCTTC.

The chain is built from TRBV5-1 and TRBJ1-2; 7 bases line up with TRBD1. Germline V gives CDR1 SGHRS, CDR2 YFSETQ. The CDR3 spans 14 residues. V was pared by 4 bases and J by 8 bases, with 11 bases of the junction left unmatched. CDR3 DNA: TGCGCCAGCAGCCCAAACGTACAGGGGAGAGGCTACACCTTC. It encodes CASSPNVQGRGYTF.

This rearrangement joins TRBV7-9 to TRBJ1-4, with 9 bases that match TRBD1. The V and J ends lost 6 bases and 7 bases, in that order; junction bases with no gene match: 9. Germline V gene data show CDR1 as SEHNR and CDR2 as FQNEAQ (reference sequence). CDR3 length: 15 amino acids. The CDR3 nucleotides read TGTGCCAGCAGTCTCACAGGGGGCGGCAGTGAAAAACTGTTTTTT. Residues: CASSLTGGGSEKLFF.

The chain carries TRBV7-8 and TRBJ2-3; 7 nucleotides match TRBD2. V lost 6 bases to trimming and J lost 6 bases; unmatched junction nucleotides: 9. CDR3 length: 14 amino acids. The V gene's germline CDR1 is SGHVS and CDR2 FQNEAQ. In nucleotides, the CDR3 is TGTGCCAGCAGGACCTCGGGACTATTGGATACGCAGTATTTT. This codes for CASRTSGLLDTQYF.

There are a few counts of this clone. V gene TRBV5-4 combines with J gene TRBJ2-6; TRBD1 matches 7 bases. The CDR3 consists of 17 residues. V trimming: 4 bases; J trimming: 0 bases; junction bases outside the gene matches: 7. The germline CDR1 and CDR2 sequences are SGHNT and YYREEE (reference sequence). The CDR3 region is CASSPGQARSGANVLTF. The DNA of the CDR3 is TGTGCCAGCAGCCCAGGACAGGCCCGCTCTGGGGCCAACGTCCTGACTTTC.

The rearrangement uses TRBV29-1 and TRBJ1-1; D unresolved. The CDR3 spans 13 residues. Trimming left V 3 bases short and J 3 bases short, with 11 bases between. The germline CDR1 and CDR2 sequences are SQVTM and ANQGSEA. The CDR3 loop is CSVEEPAYTEAFF. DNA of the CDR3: TGCAGCGTTGAGGAGCCAGCTTACACTGAAGCTTTCTTT.

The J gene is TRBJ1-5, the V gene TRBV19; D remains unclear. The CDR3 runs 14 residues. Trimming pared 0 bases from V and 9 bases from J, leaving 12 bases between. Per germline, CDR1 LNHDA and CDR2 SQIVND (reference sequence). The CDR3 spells CASSIDSWERPQHF. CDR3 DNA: TGTGCCAGTAGTATAGACAGTTGGGAGAGGCCCCAGCATTTT.

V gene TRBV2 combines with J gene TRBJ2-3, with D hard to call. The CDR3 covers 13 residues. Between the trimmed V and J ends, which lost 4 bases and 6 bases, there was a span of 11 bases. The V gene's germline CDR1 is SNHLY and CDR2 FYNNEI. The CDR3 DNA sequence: TGTGCCAGCAGTGTACTTCGCATGGATACGCAGTATTTT. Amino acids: CASSVLRMDTQYF.

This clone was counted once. The CDR3 sequence: CASSLEAGELYEQYF. As DNA, the CDR3 is TGTGCCAGCAGCTTAGAAGCGGGAGAGCTTTACGAGCAGTACTTC. V is TRBV11-2 and J is TRBJ2-7; 8 bases map to TRBD2. This CDR3 is 15 amino acids long. The V segment lost 0 bases and the J segment 4 bases; nucleotides outside the gene matches: 5. Germline CDR1 is SGHAT and CDR2 is FQNNGV.

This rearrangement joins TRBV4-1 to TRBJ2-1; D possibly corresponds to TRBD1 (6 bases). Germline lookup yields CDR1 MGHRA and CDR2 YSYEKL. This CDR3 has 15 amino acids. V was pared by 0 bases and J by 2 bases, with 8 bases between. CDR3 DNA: TGCGCCAGCAGCCAAGATGAGGGGGCCTACAATGAGCAGTTCTTC. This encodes CASSQDEGAYNEQFF.

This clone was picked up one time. The CDR3, as DNA: TGTGCCAGTAGCCGGACAGAGAATGAAAAACTGTTTTTT. Translating gives CASSRTENEKLFF. The V and J genes are TRBV19 and TRBJ1-4; TRBD1 might be the D (6 bases). Trimming shortened V by 6 bases and J by 5 bases, and 10 bases separated the two germline ends. There are 13 residues in the CDR3. CDR1 is LNHDA and CDR2 is SQIVND in the germline V gene (reference sequence).